The 31 T cell receptor beta chains below all came from one sample that was sequenced in a study of graft-versus-host responses after intestinal transplantation. The method was immunoSEQ multiplex PCR; TCRdb's version includes in-frame clones alone and lacks a portion of them. The sample lists around 110,000 clones, roughly 90% occurring once. What these receptors recognize is not known. The sample here was unstimulated CD4+ T cells sorted from spleen or lymph node cells, taken before transplant. Receptor source: a human donor who was the organ donor for an intestinal transplant.

This sequence joins TRBV5-1 and TRBJ1-1, with unresolved D. The length of the CDR3 is 14 residues. V lost 4 bases, J lost 3 bases, and 13 bases lay in between. Germline V CDR1 and CDR2: SGHRS, YFSETQ. CDR3 nucleotide sequence: TGCGCCAGCAGCGATTCGGGAAGGGACACTGAAGCTTTCTTT. It encodes CASSDSGRDTEAFF.

The chain recombines TRBV28 with TRBJ1-2; D gene uncertain. The CDR3 is 16 amino acids. V was trimmed by 6 bases and J by 8 bases, leaving 25 bases between them. Germline V gene lookup returns CDR1 MDHEN and CDR2 SYDVKM. The CDR3 DNA follows: TGTGCCAGCAGCAGTTTAAGGGCGGAGGGTATTAAAGGCTACACCTTC. Amino acid sequence: CASSSLRAEGIKGYTF.

The V call is TRBV11-3, the J call TRBJ2-3, with 12 bases aligning to TRBD2. The CDR3 loop spans 16 amino acids. V was pared by 2 bases and J by 2 bases, with 2 bases of the junction left unmatched. From germline, CDR1 is SGHNT and CDR2 YENEEA. As DNA, the CDR3 is TGTGCCAGCAGCTTAAGACTAGCGGGAGTCACAGATACGCAGTATTTT. It yields the protein CASSLRLAGVTDTQYF.

The gene calls are TRBV7-3 and TRBJ1-1; 7 positions match TRBD1. The CDR3 sequence is 16 residues long. Germline V gives CDR1 SGHTA, CDR2 FQGTGA. V lost 5 bases and J lost 1; bases outside the gene matches: 10. Here the CDR3 DNA reads TGTGCCAGCAGCACGTCCCCGGGACAGAGGAACACTGAAGCTTTCTTT. Encoded protein: CASSTSPGQRNTEAFF. Full variable domain (outside the CDR3, taken from reference TRBV7-3 and TRBJ1-1): GAGVSQTPSNKVTEKGKYVELRCDPISGHTALYWYRQSLGQGPEFLIYFQGTGAADDSGLPNDRFFAVRPEGSVSTLKIQRTERGDSAVYLCASSTSPGQRNTEAFFGQGTRLTVV.

This clone was recorded many times. V and J are TRBV5-4 and TRBJ1-1; D is possibly TRBD1 (5 bases). V shed 4 bases and J shed 1 base, with 11 bases lying between them. The CDR3 consists of 14 residues. Germline values: CDR1 SGHNT, CDR2 YYREEE (reference sequence). CDR3 amino acids: CASSGTTTNTEAFF. The CDR3 DNA reads TGTGCCAGCAGCGGGACGACGACGAACACTGAAGCTTTCTTT.

The chain employs TRBV12-5 and TRBJ1-5, with 10 bases matching TRBD1. Germline trimming cut 1 base from V and 7 bases from J; bases unmatched to any gene: 16. Germline CDR1 and CDR2: LGHNT and FRNRAP. The CDR3 spans 19 residues. CDR3 sequence reads: CASGLASHARQGAGQPQHF. CDR3 DNA: TGTGCTAGTGGTTTGGCTTCCCACGCCCGACAGGGGGCAGGACAGCCCCAGCATTTT.

The V gene is TRBV10-3, the J gene TRBJ2-7; TRBD2 matches 15 bases. Germline trimming cut 7 bases from V and 6 bases from J; bases unmatched to any gene: 7. Germline-derived CDR1 and CDR2 are ENHRY and SYGVKD. This CDR3 spans 15 amino acids. The CDR3 reads CAINRAGLAGGEQYF. In nucleotides, the CDR3 is TGTGCCATCAACCGAGCGGGACTAGCGGGAGGCGAGCAGTACTTC.

The rearrangement joins TRBV28 to TRBJ1-1; D is ambiguous. CDR3 length equals 12 residues. CDR1 and CDR2 from the germline V gene are MDHEN and SYDVKM. V was pared by 2 bases and J by 4 bases, with 5 bases between. The CDR3 DNA reads TGTGCCAGCAGTTTAGGGAGCACTGAAGCTTTCTTT. As protein: CASSLGSTEAFF.

The rearrangement links TRBV7-2 to TRBJ1-6; D ambiguous. The CDR3 has 12 amino acids. Germline CDR1 SGHTA, CDR2 FQGNSA. Trimming removed 3 bases at V and 6 bases at J, with 3 bases between. The CDR3 loop reads CASSFSNSPLHF. Written as DNA, the CDR3 is TGTGCCAGCAGCTTTTCTAATTCACCCCTCCACTTT.

This chain links TRBV4-1 with TRBJ2-3, with 9 positions matching TRBD2. Germline CDR1 reads MGHRA; CDR2 reads YSYEKL. Losses at the gene ends were 0 bases for V and 7 bases for J; bases not matched to a gene: 8. The CDR3 length is 16 residues. The CDR3 is CASSQDRAGGRNTQYF. In DNA, the CDR3 is TGCGCCAGCAGCCAAGATCGGGCGGGGGGGCGGAATACGCAGTATTTT.

CDR3 region: CASRGLGRWEQYF. CDR3 in DNA: TGTGCCAGCCGAGGGCTCGGTAGGTGGGAGCAGTACTTC. This chain links TRBV6-1 with TRBJ2-7; tentatively, D is TRBD2 (5 bases). CDR1 is MNHNS, CDR2 SASEGT, per germline. Trimming stripped 8 bases from V and 7 bases from J, with 18 bases between. The CDR3 is 13 residues long.

The chain uses TRBV2 and TRBJ2-1, with TRBD2 matching 9 bases. With 6 bases clipped from V and 6 bases from J, the junction kept 6 bases outside the gene matches. Germline V gene data show CDR1 as SNHLY and CDR2 as FYNNEI. CDR3 length: 14 amino acids. This CDR3 is CASSPGTSINEQFF. CDR3 bases: TGTGCCAGCAGCCCCGGGACTAGCATCAATGAGCAGTTCTTC.

The V call is TRBV7-3, the J call TRBJ2-3, with D possibly being TRBD2 (5 bases). Germline CDR1 SGHTA, CDR2 FQGTGA. V lost 2 bases, J lost 3 bases, and 6 bases lay in between. This CDR3 has 13 residues. The CDR3 bases are TGTGCCAGCAGCTTATCGGGAACAGATACGCAGTATTTT. Encoded protein: CASSLSGTDTQYF.

This clone was recorded once. This chain uses TRBV5-1 with TRBJ1-6; 7 nucleotides match TRBD1. Germline CDR1 SGHRS, CDR2 YFSETQ. This CDR3 has 14 amino acids. Trimming took 4 bases from V and 4 from J; bases not matched to a gene: 2. The CDR3 here is CASSRDRYNSPLHF. CDR3 coding DNA: TGCGCCAGCAGCCGGGACAGATATAATTCACCCCTCCACTTT.

The genes are TRBV2 and TRBJ2-7; 8 bases agree with TRBD2. Germline trimming cut 7 bases from V and 1 base from J; bases unmatched to any gene: 0. The germline gives CDR1 SNHLY, CDR2 FYNNEI. The CDR3 spans 12 residues. CDR3 sequence (DNA): TGTGCCAGCAAGCGGGAGTCCTACGAGCAGTACTTC. It is translated as CASKRESYEQYF.

V usage is TRBV6-1 and J usage is TRBJ1-2; no definite D call. The CDR3 consists of 12 residues. V gave up 7 bases and J gave up 7 bases, with 13 bases separating them. Germline lookup yields CDR1 MNHNS and CDR2 SASEGT. This chain's CDR3 is CASNTGVGGYTF. CDR3 nucleotides: TGTGCCAGCAATACCGGGGTAGGTGGCTACACCTTC.

This chain joins TRBV4-1 and TRBJ1-2, with D maybe TRBD1 (5 bases). The germline CDR1 and CDR2 sequences are MGHRA and YSYEKL. V dropped 4 bases and J dropped 3 bases, with 18 bases sitting between them. The CDR3 is made up of 16 amino acids. The CDR3: CASSPAAVRADYGYTF. The CDR3 nucleotides are TGCGCCAGCAGCCCCGCCGCTGTCAGGGCGGACTATGGCTACACCTTC.

The table lists this clone with a few counts. The rearrangement links TRBV11-2 to TRBJ2-7; possible D gene TRBD2, 6 bases. CDR1 and CDR2 (germline): SGHAT, FQNNGV. The length of the CDR3 is 14 residues. Trimming pared 5 bases from V and 7 bases from J, leaving 18 bases between. The CDR3 region has the DNA TGTGCCAGCAGCCCCGTTGGGAGGCGAAAAGAGCAGTACTTC. Translating it yields CASSPVGRRKEQYF.

The chain uses TRBV7-6 and TRBJ1-1; no firm D call. V was clipped by 5 bases and J by 6 bases, with 13 bases between them. There are 13 residues in the CDR3. CDR1 is SGHVS, CDR2 FNYEAQ, per germline. The CDR3: CASSPFRYAEAFF. The CDR3 bases are TGTGCCAGCAGCCCTTTCAGGTACGCTGAAGCTTTCTTT.

The gene calls are TRBV10-3 and TRBJ1-4; 8 nucleotides align to TRBD1. Germline assignment: CDR1 ENHRY and CDR2 SYGVKD. The CDR3 length is 13 residues. V gave up 6 bases and J gave up 6 bases; unmatched junction bases: 3. In DNA form, the CDR3 reads TGTGCCATCAGGGACAGGGACGATGAAAAACTGTTTTTT. It translates to CAIRDRDDEKLFF.

The table lists this clone with a few counts. For the CDR3, the DNA is TGTGCCACCAGCCGAAAACTGTTTTTT. It specifies CATSRKLFF. The chain carries TRBV27 and TRBJ1-4; D gene ambiguous. Trimming pared 10 bases from V and 10 bases from J, leaving 7 bases between. The germline CDR1 and CDR2 sequences are MNHEY and SMNVEV (reference sequence). CDR3 length: 9 residues.

The J gene is TRBJ2-7, the V gene TRBV10-2; 8 bases line up with TRBD2. From germline, CDR1 is WSHSY and CDR2 SAAADI. Losses at the gene ends were 7 bases for V and 1 base for J; bases not matched to a gene: 9. The length of the CDR3 is 15 residues. The CDR3 nucleotides are TGCGCCAGCACGGGGGGGGACCTAGCATCCTACGAGCAGTACTTC. It is translated as CASTGGDLASYEQYF.

CDR3: CASSRSNGYEQYF. CDR3 sequence (DNA): TGTGCCAGCTCACGGAGTAATGGCTACGAGCAGTACTTC. The rearrangement links TRBV18 to TRBJ2-7; no firm D call. Germline V gene data show CDR1 as KGHSH and CDR2 as LQKENI. With 4 bases removed from V and 3 bases from J, the gap between germline ends came to 10 bases. The CDR3 has 13 amino acids.

The V gene is TRBV4-1, the J gene TRBJ1-3; D call uncertain. CDR3 size: 16 residues. Germline lookup yields CDR1 MGHRA and CDR2 YSYEKL. Trimming shortened V by 1 base and J by 0 bases, and 10 bases separated the two germline ends. The CDR3 reads CASSQAESSSGNTIYF. CDR3 nucleotide sequence: TGCGCCAGCAGCCAAGCGGAAAGTAGCTCTGGAAACACCATATATTTT.

V is TRBV4-2 and J is TRBJ1-4; 12 positions match TRBD1. CDR3 length equals 18 residues. The V and J ends lost 2 bases and 6 bases, in that order; junction bases with no gene match: 10. In germline, CDR1 is LGHNA, CDR2 YNFKEQ. CDR3 nucleotides: TGTGCCAGCAGCCAACTTACCGGGACAGGGGGCACCTATGAAAAACTGTTTTTT. The encoded protein is CASSQLTGTGGTYEKLFF.

This clone was counted between two and nine times. The chain is built from TRBV27 and TRBJ2-7; 9 bases line up with TRBD1. The germline V gene has CDR1 MNHEY and CDR2 SMNVEV (reference sequence). The CDR3 has 16 amino acids. The V segment lost 2 bases and the J segment 2 bases; nucleotides outside the gene matches: 7. CDR3 in DNA: TGTGCCAGCAGTTTAAGGGGGACAGGGATTACCTACGAGCAGTACTTC. It yields the protein CASSLRGTGITYEQYF.

The rearrangement joins TRBV2 to TRBJ1-4; D is possibly TRBD1 (5 bases). CDR1 is SNHLY and CDR2 is FYNNEI in the germline V gene. CDR3 length: 14 residues. The V end lost 6 bases, the J end lost 0 bases, and 8 bases lay between the germline ends. In nucleotides, the CDR3 is TGTGCCAGCAGGCAGACAGCAACTAATGAAAAACTGTTTTTT. It encodes CASRQTATNEKLFF.

This chain links TRBV5-1 with TRBJ2-3; D perhaps matches TRBD2 (6 bases). The germline V and J ends were trimmed by 0 bases and 0 bases, with 11 bases remaining between them. The length of the CDR3 is 16 residues. CDR1 and CDR2 from the germline V gene are SGHRS and YFSETQ. The CDR3 loop reads CASSLGGSGSTDTQYF. The CDR3 bases are TGCGCCAGCAGCTTGGGGGGTAGCGGAAGCACAGATACGCAGTATTTT.

The rearrangement joins TRBV11-2 to TRBJ2-3, with D unclear. This CDR3 comprises 12 residues. Germline CDR1 and CDR2: SGHAT and FQNNGV. V was shortened by 5 bases and J by 2 bases, with 5 bases between the two germline ends. The CDR3 DNA follows: TGTGCCAGCAGCCATTACACAGATACGCAGTATTTT. It encodes CASSHYTDTQYF.

The V gene is TRBV25-1, the J gene TRBJ2-1, with D possibly matching TRBD2 (6 bases). This CDR3 has 11 residues. Germline CDR1 and CDR2: MGHDK and SYGVNS. Trimming cost V 7 bases and J 10 bases, with 11 bases left between them. For the CDR3, the DNA is TGTGCCAGCACAACGGACTACGAGCAGTTCTTC. It codes for CASTTDYEQFF.

J is TRBJ2-3 and V is TRBV7-9; 8 nucleotides line up with TRBD2. Germline V gives CDR1 SEHNR, CDR2 FQNEAQ (reference sequence). The CDR3 is 15 amino acids. Trimming cost V 1 base and J 1 base; bases outside gene matches: 1. The CDR3 here is CASSLVSGGTDTQYF. CDR3 bases: TGTGCCAGCAGCTTAGTTAGCGGGGGCACAGATACGCAGTATTTT. Based on the CDR3 plus reference TRBV7-9 and TRBJ2-3, the full variable domain is DTGVSQNPRHKITKRGQNVTFRCDPISEHNRLYWYRQTLGQGPEFLTYFQNEAQLEKSRLLSDRFSAERPKGSFSTLEIQRTEQGDSAMYLCASSLVSGGTDTQYFGPGTRLTVL.